The clone carrying this TCR beta chain has just a few counts. Its antigen remains unidentified. The entry originates in a study of early T cells in non-severe SARS-CoV-2 infection. Whole-study context: The authors sequenced bulk RNA from unsorted whole blood, leaving chains unpaired. Study results and limitations: Matching with VDJdb favored anti-spike CD8 responses (missing private and CD4 specificities).

The library protocol tagged individual cDNA molecules with unique molecular identifiers. TCRdb re-called the 5' RACE reads through MiXCR, storing one row per CDR3 protein. The top ten hold 4.5% to 5.5% of the sample, which has under 40,000 distinct CDR3 sequences, about 6% seen once. Germline values: CDR1 MGHRA, CDR2 YSYEKL. V was cut by 4 bases and J by 5 bases, with 11 bases left in between. This CDR3 is built from 14 residues. The sequenced material came from whole blood. V and J are TRBV4-1 and TRBJ1-4, with no clear D. The receptor comes from an adult who was a healthcare worker with PCR-confirmed SARS-CoV-2 infection or an uninfected control (not recorded which). The CDR3 bases are TGCGCCAGCAGCCCTCAAGGAGGGAATGAAAAACTGTTTTTT. Protein sequence: CASSPQGGNEKLFF.